The text below deals with one T cell receptor beta chain. This entry belongs to a study of blood T cell repertoires in COVID-19. TCRdb's table, derived via immunoSEQ multiplex PCR, lists solely in-frame clones and lacks some. This table has about 530,000 clones, approximately 91% appearing once. V gave up 5 bases and J gave up 3 bases; unmatched junction bases: 6. Germline CDR1 is SGHTA and CDR2 is FQGNSA. This CDR3 comprises 14 residues. The chain recombines TRBV7-2 with TRBJ2-7; 8 bases fit TRBD2. The sample taken for sequencing was peripheral blood. The TCR originated in a woman in her forties or fifties with COVID-19, enrolled during active disease. CDR3 sequence: CASSQTAGVYEQYF. The CDR3 bases are TGTGCCAGCAGCCAGACAGCGGGGGTCTACGAGCAGTACTTC.